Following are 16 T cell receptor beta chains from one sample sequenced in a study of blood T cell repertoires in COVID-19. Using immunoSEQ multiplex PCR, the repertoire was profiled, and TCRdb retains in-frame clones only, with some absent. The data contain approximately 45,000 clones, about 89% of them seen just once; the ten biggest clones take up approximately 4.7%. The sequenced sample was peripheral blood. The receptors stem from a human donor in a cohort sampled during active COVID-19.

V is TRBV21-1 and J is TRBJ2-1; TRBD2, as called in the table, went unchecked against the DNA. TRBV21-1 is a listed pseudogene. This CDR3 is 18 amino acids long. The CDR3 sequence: CASSKRGAGGCGYNEQFF. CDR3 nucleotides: TGTGCCAGCAGCAAACGTGGAGCGGGAGGGTGTGGCTACAATGAGCAGTTCTTC.

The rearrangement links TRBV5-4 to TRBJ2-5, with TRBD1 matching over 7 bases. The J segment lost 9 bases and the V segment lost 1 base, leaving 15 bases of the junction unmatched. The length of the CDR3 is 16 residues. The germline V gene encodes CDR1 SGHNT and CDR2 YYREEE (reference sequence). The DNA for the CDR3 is TGTGCCAGCAGCTTGACACCGGGACAGTATGGCGCGGCCCAGTACTTC. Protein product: CASSLTPGQYGAAQYF.

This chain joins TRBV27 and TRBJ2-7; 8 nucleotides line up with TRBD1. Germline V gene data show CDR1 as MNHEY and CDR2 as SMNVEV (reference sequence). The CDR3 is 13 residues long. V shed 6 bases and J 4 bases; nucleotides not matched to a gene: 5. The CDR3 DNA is TGTGCCAGCAGCCCGGGACAGGCGTACGAGCAGTACTTC. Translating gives CASSPGQAYEQYF.

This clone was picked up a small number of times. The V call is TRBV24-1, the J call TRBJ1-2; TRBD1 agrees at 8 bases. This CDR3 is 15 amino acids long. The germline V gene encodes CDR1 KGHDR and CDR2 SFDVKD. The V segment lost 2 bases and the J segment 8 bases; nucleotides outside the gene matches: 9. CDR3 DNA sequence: TGTGCCACCAGTGATTCAACTATAGGACAGGGAGGCTACACCTTC. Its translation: CATSDSTIGQGGYTF.

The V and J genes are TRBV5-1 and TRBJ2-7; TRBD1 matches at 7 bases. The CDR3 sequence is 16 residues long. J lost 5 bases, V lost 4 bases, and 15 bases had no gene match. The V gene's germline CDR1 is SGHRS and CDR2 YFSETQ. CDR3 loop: CASSPGQFGYGDEQYF. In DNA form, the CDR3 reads TGCGCCAGCAGCCCGGGACAGTTTGGTTACGGCGACGAGCAGTACTTC.

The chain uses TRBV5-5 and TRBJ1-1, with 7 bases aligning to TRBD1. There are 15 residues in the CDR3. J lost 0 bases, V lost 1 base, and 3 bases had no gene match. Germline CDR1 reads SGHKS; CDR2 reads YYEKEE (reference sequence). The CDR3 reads CASSLWGTVNTEAFF. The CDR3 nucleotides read TGTGCCAGCAGCTTGTGGGGGACAGTGAACACTGAAGCTTTCTTT. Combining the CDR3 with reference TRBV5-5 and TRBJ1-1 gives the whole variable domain DAGVTQSPTHLIKTRGQQVTLRCSPISGHKSVSWYQQVLGQGPQFIFQYYEKEERGRGNFPDRFSARQFPNYSSELNVNALLLGDSALYLCASSLWGTVNTEAFFGQGTRLTVV.

The CDR3 loop is CASTNPFKRARDEQFF. CDR3 bases: TGTGCCAGCACTAACCCATTTAAGCGGGCACGCGATGAGCAGTTCTTC. The chain has TRBV28 and TRBJ2-1; the D gene is possibly TRBD2 (6 bases). Deletions cut 7 bases from V and 8 bases from J, with 24 bases between. The CDR3 contains 16 residues. Germline values: CDR1 MDHEN, CDR2 SYDVKM.

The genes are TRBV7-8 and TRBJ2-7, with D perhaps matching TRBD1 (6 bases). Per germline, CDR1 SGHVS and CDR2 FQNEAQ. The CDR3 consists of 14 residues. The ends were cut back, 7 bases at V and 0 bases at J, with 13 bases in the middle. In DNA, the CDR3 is TGTGCCAGCATGCACGGGACAAGCTCCTACGAGCAGTACTTC. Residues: CASMHGTSSYEQYF.

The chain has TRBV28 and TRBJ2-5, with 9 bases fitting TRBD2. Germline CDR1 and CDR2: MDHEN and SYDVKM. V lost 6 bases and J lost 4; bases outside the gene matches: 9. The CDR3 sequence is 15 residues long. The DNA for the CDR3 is TGTGCCAGCAGGAAGGGCGGGAGGGCCAGAGAGACCCAGTACTTC. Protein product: CASRKGGRARETQYF. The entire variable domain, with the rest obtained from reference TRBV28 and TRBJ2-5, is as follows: DVKVTQSSRYLVKRTGEKVFLECVQDMDHENMFWYRQDPGLGLRLIYFSYDVKMKEKGDIPEGYSVSREKKERFSLILESASTNQTSMYLCASRKGGRARETQYFGPGTRLLVL.

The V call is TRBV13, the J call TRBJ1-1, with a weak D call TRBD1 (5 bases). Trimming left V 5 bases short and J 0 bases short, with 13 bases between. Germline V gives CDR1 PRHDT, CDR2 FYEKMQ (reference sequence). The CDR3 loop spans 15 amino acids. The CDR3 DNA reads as TGTGCCAGCAGCCAATACGACAGCATGAACACTGAAGCTTTCTTT. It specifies CASSQYDSMNTEAFF.

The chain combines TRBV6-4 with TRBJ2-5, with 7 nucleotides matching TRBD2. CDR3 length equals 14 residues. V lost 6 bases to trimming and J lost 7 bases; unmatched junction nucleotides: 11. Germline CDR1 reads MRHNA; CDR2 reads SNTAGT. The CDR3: CASSAAGDPGTQYF. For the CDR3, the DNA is TGTGCCAGCAGCGCTGCGGGGGATCCAGGGACCCAGTACTTC.

The CDR3 DNA reads as TGTGCCAGCAGTACCAGTAGCGGGACTGCGTTTACGCAGTATTTT. Residues: CASSTSSGTAFTQYF. The V call is TRBV6-5, the J call TRBJ2-3, with TRBD2 matching 8 bases. V was pared by 5 bases and J by 8 bases, with 12 bases of the junction left unmatched. The CDR3 spans 15 residues. Germline CDR1 reads MNHEY; CDR2 reads SVGAGI.

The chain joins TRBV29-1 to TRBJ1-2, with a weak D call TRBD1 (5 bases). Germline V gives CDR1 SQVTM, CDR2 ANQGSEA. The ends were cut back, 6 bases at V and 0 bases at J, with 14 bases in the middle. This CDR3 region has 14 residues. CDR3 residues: CSVQTAPPNYGYTF. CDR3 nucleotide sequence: TGCAGCGTCCAGACAGCTCCTCCTAACTATGGCTACACCTTC.

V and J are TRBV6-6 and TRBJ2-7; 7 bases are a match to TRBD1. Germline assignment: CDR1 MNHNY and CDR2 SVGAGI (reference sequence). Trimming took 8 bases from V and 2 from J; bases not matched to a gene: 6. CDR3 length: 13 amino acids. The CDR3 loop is CASRDSKTYEQYF. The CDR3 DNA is TGTGCCAGCCGGGACAGCAAGACCTACGAGCAGTACTTC.

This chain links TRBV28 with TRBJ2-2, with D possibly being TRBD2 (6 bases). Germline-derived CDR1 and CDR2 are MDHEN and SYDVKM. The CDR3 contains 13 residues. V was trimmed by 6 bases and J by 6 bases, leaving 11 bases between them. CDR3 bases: TGTGCCAGCAGACCCTGGGGGGCCGGGGAGCTGTTTTTT. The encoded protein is CASRPWGAGELFF.

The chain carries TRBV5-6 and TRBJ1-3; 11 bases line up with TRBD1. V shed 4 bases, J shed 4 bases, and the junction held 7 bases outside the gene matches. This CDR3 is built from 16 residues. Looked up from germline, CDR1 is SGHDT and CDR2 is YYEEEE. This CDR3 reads CASSIQWDRGGNTIYF. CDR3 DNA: TGTGCCAGCAGCATCCAATGGGACAGGGGGGGAAACACCATATATTTT.